The clone carrying this TCR beta chain was seen just once. Noted treatment: some 20 received Ad26.COV2.S at low or high dose, single or two shots; about 5 received placebo; per-sample allocation not given. Sampling took place 63 days after the first vaccine or placebo injection. Generated by immunoSEQ multiplex PCR, the TCRdb table keeps only in-frame clones and is missing some. Of some 320,000 clones listed, more than 70% are singletons. The data stem from a study of Ad26.COV2.S vaccination and SARS-CoV-2 variants. V dropped 5 bases and J dropped 0 bases, with 9 bases sitting between them. The CDR3 totals 15 residues. CDR1 is SGDLS and CDR2 is YYNGEE in the germline V gene.

This receptor was identified in a person between 18 and 65 years old who received the Ad26.COV2.S COVID-19 vaccine or a placebo. The chain joins TRBV9 to TRBJ1-6; D uncertain. Sequences were derived from peripheral blood, sampled in a trial of Ad26.COV2.S vaccine versus placebo. Written as DNA, the CDR3 is TGTGCCAGCAGGCCTGGTAGCTCCTATAATTCACCCCTCCACTTT. Protein: CASRPGSSYNSPLHF.